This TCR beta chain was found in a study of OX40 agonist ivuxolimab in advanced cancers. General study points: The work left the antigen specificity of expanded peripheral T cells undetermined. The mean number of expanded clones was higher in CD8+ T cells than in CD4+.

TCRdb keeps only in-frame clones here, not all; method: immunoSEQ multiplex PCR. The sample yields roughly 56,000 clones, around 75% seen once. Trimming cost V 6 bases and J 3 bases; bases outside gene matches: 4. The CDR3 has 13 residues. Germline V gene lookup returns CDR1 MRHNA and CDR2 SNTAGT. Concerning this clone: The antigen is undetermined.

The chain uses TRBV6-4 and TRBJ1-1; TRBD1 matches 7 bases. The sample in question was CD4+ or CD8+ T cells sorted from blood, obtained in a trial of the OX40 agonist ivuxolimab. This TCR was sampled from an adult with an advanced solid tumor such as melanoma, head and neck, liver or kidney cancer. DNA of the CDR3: TGTGCCAGCAGCGTTGACAGGGACACTGAAGCTTTCTTT. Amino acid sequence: CASSVDRDTEAFF.